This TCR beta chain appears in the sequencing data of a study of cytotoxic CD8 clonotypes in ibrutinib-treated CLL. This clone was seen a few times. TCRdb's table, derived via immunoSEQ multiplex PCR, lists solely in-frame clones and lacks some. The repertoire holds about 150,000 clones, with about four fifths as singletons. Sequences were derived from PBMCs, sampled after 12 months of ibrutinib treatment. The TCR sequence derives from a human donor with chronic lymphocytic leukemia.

The CDR3 loop is CASSLELVNTEAFF. CDR3 coding DNA: TGCGCCAGCAGCTTGGAGTTGGTGAACACTGAAGCTTTCTTT. The genes are TRBV5-1 and TRBJ1-1; D not resolved. The CDR3 consists of 14 residues. CDR1 is SGHRS, CDR2 YFSETQ, per germline. Trimming removed 0 bases from V and 0 bases from J, with 6 bases in between.